The 32 T cell receptor beta chains reported below all come from one sample, sequenced in a study of blood T cell repertoires in COVID-19. The table came from immunoSEQ multiplex PCR; TCRdb's copy has only in-frame clones and leaves some out. The sample lists around 200,000 clones, just under 90% occurring once. Sequences were obtained from peripheral blood. The receptors derive from a young woman who had recovered from COVID-19.

J is TRBJ1-3 and V is TRBV13, with TRBD1 identical over 7 bases. The junction had 2 bases not matched to a gene; V was cut back by 5 bases and J by 4 bases. Per the germline V gene, CDR1 is PRHDT and CDR2 is FYEKMQ (reference sequence). The CDR3 extends over 13 amino acids. The CDR3 reads CASSQGGGNTIYF. CDR3 DNA: TGTGCCAGCAGCCAGGGGGGCGGAAACACCATATATTTT.

V is TRBV9 and J is TRBJ2-2, with a weak D call TRBD1 (7 bases). CDR1 SGDLS and CDR2 YYNGEE come from the germline V gene. V was shortened by 0 bases and J by 0 bases, with 30 bases between the two germline ends. This CDR3 has 23 amino acids. The CDR3 DNA follows: TGTGCCAGCAGCGTAGATTCAACCTGGAACAGGAGACAGGGAGGCACGAACACCGGGGAGCTGTTTTTT. It is translated as CASSVDSTWNRRQGGTNTGELFF.

The chain employs TRBV11-1 and TRBJ2-3, with 7 bases identical to TRBD2. The junction had 5 bases not matched to a gene; V was cut back by 4 bases and J by 1 base. The CDR3 is made up of 15 amino acids. Germline assignment: CDR1 SGHAT and CDR2 FQDESV (reference sequence). CDR3 protein: CASSYSAGGTDTQYF. Written as DNA, the CDR3 is TGTGCCAGCAGCTATTCGGCGGGAGGCACAGATACGCAGTATTTT.

The V call is TRBV12-3 or TRBV12-4, the J call TRBJ2-4; D is undetermined. CDR3 length: 13 residues. The V end lost 5 bases, the J end lost 9 bases, and 14 bases lay between the germline ends. In DNA, the CDR3 is TGTGCCAGCAGTCTCAGACATTTTGGCATTCAGTACTTC. This sequence encodes CASSLRHFGIQYF.

The V gene is TRBV14, the J gene TRBJ1-1; D gene unclear. Trimming removed 5 bases at V and 3 bases at J, with 10 bases between. The CDR3 runs to 13 residues. Germline CDR1 reads SGHDN; CDR2 reads FVKESK. Here the CDR3 DNA reads TGTGCCAGCAGCTGGAGGGCGGACACTGAAGCTTTCTTT. This translates into CASSWRADTEAFF.

The chain employs TRBV14 and TRBJ2-1; D perhaps matches TRBD1 (8 bases). The CDR3 spans 17 residues. Germline V gene lookup returns CDR1 SGHDN and CDR2 FVKESK. V was cut by 5 bases and J by 7 bases, with 24 bases left in between. The CDR3 nucleotides are TGTGCCAGCAGCGAGGGAGACCACAGGGGGGGATGGAATGAGCAGTTCTTC. Translation gives CASSEGDHRGGWNEQFF.

This clone was counted once. The gene calls are TRBV9 and TRBJ1-3, with D possibly matching TRBD1 (5 bases). The germline V gene encodes CDR1 SGDLS and CDR2 YYNGEE. Trimming left V 0 bases short and J 0 bases short, with 10 bases between. The length of the CDR3 is 16 residues. The CDR3 spells CASSVAGLGSGNTIYF. CDR3 coding DNA: TGTGCCAGCAGCGTAGCAGGGCTGGGCTCTGGAAACACCATATATTTT. Based on the CDR3 plus reference TRBV9 and TRBJ1-3, the full variable domain is DSGVTQTPKHLITATGQRVTLRCSPRSGDLSVYWYQQSLDQGLQFLIQYYNGEERAKGNILERFSAQQFPDLHSELNLSSLELGDSALYFCASSVAGLGSGNTIYFGEGSWLTVV.

J is TRBJ2-7 and V is TRBV6-2 or TRBV6-3, with 8 bases fitting TRBD2. From germline, CDR1 is MNHEY and CDR2 SVGEGT. The CDR3 length is 16 residues. V lost 6 bases, J lost 3 bases, and 13 bases stayed unmatched. Here the CDR3 DNA reads TGTGCCAGCAGCGACCGGGGAGCGGGAGCCGACTACGAGCAGTACGTC. It encodes CASSDRGAGADYEQYV.

V usage is TRBV6-5 and J usage is TRBJ1-2; D might be TRBD1 (6 bases). This CDR3 contains 16 residues. Germline values: CDR1 MNHEY, CDR2 SVGAGI. The V end was cut by 4 bases, the J end by 4 bases, with 19 bases between. The CDR3: CASSFTSSGTSYGYTF. In nucleotides, the CDR3 is TGTGCCAGCAGTTTTACGTCCTCCGGGACAAGCTATGGCTACACCTTC.

This sequence joins TRBV7-2 and TRBJ2-2, with D possibly matching TRBD1 (5 bases). CDR1 is SGHTA and CDR2 is FQGNSA in the germline V gene. The CDR3 is 14 amino acids. The germline V and J ends were trimmed by 1 base and 4 bases, with 7 bases remaining between them. The CDR3 loop is CASSLEGATGELFF. As DNA, the CDR3 is TGTGCCAGCAGCTTAGAAGGGGCCACCGGGGAGCTGTTTTTT.

The chain links TRBV18 to TRBJ2-2; TRBD2 agrees at 7 bases. Germline-derived CDR1 and CDR2 are KGHSH and LQKENI. This CDR3 contains 16 residues. J was trimmed by 0 bases and V by 1 base; bases with no gene match: 2. The DNA for the CDR3 is TGTGCCAGCTCACCACGACTAGCCTCGAACACCGGGGAGCTGTTTTTT. Protein sequence: CASSPRLASNTGELFF.

The CDR3 DNA reads TGTGCCAGCAGCCGCGGGACAGGGGGCGGTGAAAACACCATATATTTT. This translates into CASSRGTGGGENTIYF. The gene calls are TRBV2 and TRBJ1-3; 12 nucleotides agree with TRBD1. Trimming removed 6 bases from V and 6 bases from J; junction bases left unmatched: 9. CDR1 is SNHLY and CDR2 is FYNNEI in the germline V gene. The CDR3 sequence is 16 residues long. Full variable domain (missing parts from reference TRBV2 and TRBJ1-3): EPEVTQTPSHQVTQMGQEVILRCVPISNHLYFYWYRQILGQKVEFLVSFYNNEISEKSEIFDDQFSVERPDGSNFTLKIRSTKLEDSAMYFCASSRGTGGGENTIYFGEGSWLTVV.

Comments on this clone: At the DNA level, this CDR3 is encoded by other sequences in the same sample as well. This chain links TRBV27 with TRBJ1-5, with no clear D. Germline lookup yields CDR1 MNHEY and CDR2 SMNVEV (reference sequence). The CDR3 contains 14 residues. Trimming took off 2 bases at V and 1 base at J, with 6 bases between the two ends. CDR3 sequence (DNA): TGTGCCAGCAGTTTACTGTCCAGCAATCAGCCCCAGCATTTT. Its protein product is CASSLLSSNQPQHF.

CDR3 loop: CASSSGQGWGGSNQPQHF. The CDR3 DNA reads as TGTGCCAGCAGTTCGGGACAGGGGTGGGGAGGGAGCAATCAGCCCCAGCATTTT. The chain recombines TRBV27 with TRBJ1-5, with 10 bases identical to TRBD1. The CDR3 runs to 18 residues. Germline CDR1 and CDR2: MNHEY and SMNVEV (reference sequence). Losses at the gene ends were 4 bases for V and 1 base for J; bases not matched to a gene: 10.

This clone has only one observation. This chain links TRBV7-6 with TRBJ2-1; 10 positions match TRBD2. Germline V gene sequence: CDR1 SGHVS, CDR2 FNYEAQ. With 7 bases clipped from V and 3 bases from J, the junction kept 6 bases outside the gene matches. The CDR3 runs to 15 residues. The CDR3 coding sequence is TGTGCCAGCACCTACGGGACTAGCGACTACAATGAGCAGTTCTTC. It is translated as CASTYGTSDYNEQFF.

The chain joins TRBV27 to TRBJ2-7, with a weak D call TRBD1 (5 bases). V lost 4 bases and J lost 3, with 13 bases in between. The CDR3 consists of 14 residues. Germline V CDR1 and CDR2: MNHEY, SMNVEV (reference sequence). The CDR3 nucleotides are TGTGCCAGCAGTTCCAGCAGGGTAAACTACGAGCAGTACTTC. Amino acid sequence: CASSSSRVNYEQYF.

This chain uses TRBV7-9 with TRBJ2-1, with TRBD2 identical over 9 bases. Germline loops: CDR1 SEHNR, CDR2 FQNEAQ (reference sequence). This CDR3 spans 13 amino acids. The J segment lost 9 bases and the V segment lost 0 bases, leaving 0 bases of the junction unmatched. CDR3 DNA: TGTGCCAGCAGCTTAGCTAGCGGGGGTGAGCAGTTCTTC. Translated, it gives CASSLASGGEQFF.

The chain joins TRBV6-5 to TRBJ1-3; D might be TRBD1 (5 bases). The CDR3 covers 15 residues. With 6 bases removed from V and 2 bases from J, the gap between germline ends came to 14 bases. Per the germline V gene, CDR1 is MNHEY and CDR2 is SVGAGI. CDR3 DNA sequence: TGTGCCAGCAGCCGACGCCAGGGTCCTGGAAACACCATATATTTT. Its translation: CASSRRQGPGNTIYF.

This chain connects TRBV15 to TRBJ2-3, with D unresolved. Germline V gene lookup returns CDR1 LNHNV and CDR2 YYDKDF (reference sequence). The CDR3 spans 15 residues. Trimming removed 1 base at V and 3 bases at J, with 11 bases between. This CDR3 reads CATSRGSIGTDTQYF. The CDR3 region has the DNA TGTGCCACCAGCAGAGGGAGCATTGGGACAGATACGCAGTATTTT.

This chain joins TRBV7-3 and TRBJ2-7; 9 nucleotides agree with TRBD1. Trimming cost V 5 bases and J 6 bases; bases outside gene matches: 8. Germline values: CDR1 SGHTA, CDR2 FQGTGA. The CDR3 runs to 14 residues. The CDR3 loop is CASSPTGQGGEQYF. Here the CDR3 DNA reads TGTGCCAGCAGCCCCACGGGACAGGGTGGCGAGCAGTACTTC.

This clone was recorded a few times. The gene calls are TRBV4-1 and TRBJ2-5; 8 bases map to TRBD1. The CDR3 is 14 amino acids. Per the germline V gene, CDR1 is MGHRA and CDR2 is YSYEKL. Trimming at V came to 7 bases and at J to 4 bases, leaving 8 bases not matched to a gene. The CDR3 nucleotides are TGCGCCAGCAACCCCGGACAGGGAAGAGAGACCCAGTACTTC. Translating it yields CASNPGQGRETQYF.

V and J are TRBV5-1 and TRBJ2-5; 10 nucleotides align to TRBD2. The CDR3 contains 15 residues. Germline CDR1 is SGHRS and CDR2 is YFSETQ. The J segment lost 1 base and the V segment lost 0 bases, leaving 0 bases of the junction unmatched. CDR3 in DNA: TGCGCCAGCAGCTTGGCTAGCGGGGGCCAAGAGACCCAGTACTTC. Its translation is CASSLASGGQETQYF. The variable domain in full, with the rest retrieved from reference TRBV5-1 and TRBJ2-5, is KAGVTQTPRYLIKTRGQQVTLSCSPISGHRSVSWYQQTPGQGLQFLFEYFSETQRNKGNFPGRFSGRQFSNSRSEMNVSTLELGDSALYLCASSLASGGQETQYFGPGTRLLVL.

This rearrangement joins TRBV5-6 to TRBJ2-7, with TRBD2 matching 9 bases. CDR1 and CDR2 from the germline V gene are SGHDT and YYEEEE. There are 15 residues in the CDR3. V gave up 1 base and J gave up 3 bases; unmatched junction bases: 5. The CDR3 spells CASSLFGTSIYEQYF. CDR3 nucleotides: TGTGCCAGCAGCTTGTTCGGGACTAGCATCTACGAGCAGTACTTC.

This clone was seen only once. This chain joins TRBV19 and TRBJ1-2; a possible D gene is TRBD1 (5 bases). The CDR3 contains 13 residues. Germline values: CDR1 LNHDA, CDR2 SQIVND (reference sequence). V was clipped by 10 bases and J by 4 bases, with 16 bases between them. The CDR3 DNA reads as TGTGCCACCAACGGTAGGGGCGGCTATGGCTACACCTTC. This sequence encodes CATNGRGGYGYTF.

J is TRBJ2-1 and V is TRBV27; a possible D gene is TRBD2 (5 bases). The V and J ends lost 3 bases and 6 bases respectively, with 12 bases between them. CDR3 length: 14 amino acids. Germline V gives CDR1 MNHEY, CDR2 SMNVEV (reference sequence). CDR3 coding DNA: TGTGCCAGCAGTTTGGGCCGAGGGAGCAATGAGCAGTTCTTC. Amino acid sequence: CASSLGRGSNEQFF.

The rearrangement uses TRBV18 and TRBJ2-7; 8 nucleotides match TRBD1. Germline V gene sequence: CDR1 KGHSH, CDR2 LQKENI. This CDR3 is 15 amino acids long. The ends lost 5 bases at V and 0 bases at J; junction bases unmatched: 6. The CDR3 DNA follows: TGTGCCAGCTCATTTGGACAGGGCCCCTCCTACGAGCAGTACGTC. Its translation: CASSFGQGPSYEQYV.

This chain links TRBV6-4 with TRBJ1-2; 9 bases align to TRBD1. There are 13 residues in the CDR3. V trimming: 5 bases; J trimming: 5 bases; junction bases outside the gene matches: 3. Germline CDR1 and CDR2: MRHNA and SNTAGT. Written as DNA, the CDR3 is TGTGCCAGCAGTCCCGGGACAGGGTATGGCTACACCTTC. This sequence encodes CASSPGTGYGYTF.

This sequence joins TRBV19 and TRBJ2-3; TRBD2 agrees at 14 bases. Germline loops: CDR1 LNHDA, CDR2 SQIVND (reference sequence). V lost 6 bases to trimming and J lost 4 bases; unmatched junction nucleotides: 6. There are 16 residues in the CDR3. In nucleotides, the CDR3 is TGTGCCAGTAGCAGGACTAGCGGGAGGCCCGCAGATACGCAGTATTTT. Protein product: CASSRTSGRPADTQYF.

The CDR3 DNA follows: TGTGCCAGCAGTTTATCCCGCGGGCAAACATATGGCTACACCTTC. Translation: CASSLSRGQTYGYTF. This rearrangement joins TRBV27 to TRBJ1-2; D ambiguous. Germline V lookup: CDR1 MNHEY, CDR2 SMNVEV (reference sequence). Trimming stripped 0 bases from V and 5 bases from J, with 13 bases between. This CDR3 region has 15 residues.

This chain's CDR3 is CASSQTGHYTGELFF. CDR3 coding DNA: TGTGCCAGCAGCCAAACGGGACATTACACCGGGGAGCTGTTTTTT. The chain links TRBV9 to TRBJ2-2, with D possibly TRBD1 on 6 matching bases. There are 15 residues in the CDR3. Germline-derived CDR1 and CDR2 are SGDLS and YYNGEE. Trimming took 4 bases from V and 3 from J, leaving 13 bases between them.

The chain links TRBV24-1 to TRBJ2-4, with TRBD1 matching 11 bases. V dropped 1 base and J dropped 7; count of bases not matched to a gene: 2. Looked up from germline, CDR1 is KGHDR and CDR2 is SFDVKD. The CDR3 extends over 15 amino acids. The CDR3 region is CATSDFWDRGNIQYF. The CDR3 DNA sequence: TGTGCCACCAGTGATTTTTGGGACAGGGGGAACATTCAGTACTTC.

The genes are TRBV7-8 and TRBJ2-5, with 7 positions matching TRBD2. The J segment lost 5 bases and the V segment lost 1 base, leaving 4 bases of the junction unmatched. The germline V gene encodes CDR1 SGHVS and CDR2 FQNEAQ. The length of the CDR3 is 14 residues. The CDR3 is CASSLGVSGETQYF. In nucleotides, the CDR3 is TGTGCCAGCAGCTTAGGGGTTAGCGGGGAGACCCAGTACTTC.